A single T cell receptor beta chain is shown here with its context. Those enrolled in Seattle joined during active infection and were followed longitudinally afterward. Per the original methods: Nucleated cell counts were estimated from reference gene primer amplification. Sequenced by immunoSEQ multiplex PCR; TCRdb stores in-frame clones only, minus some. That table is the source of V, J and clone size, and D and trimming were worked out from the DNA. The sample lists roughly 300,000 clones; roughly nine tenths were seen once. This sample was taken from a study of blood T cell repertoires in COVID-19. Germline CDR1 is LNHDA and CDR2 is SQIVND (reference sequence). V trimming: 2 bases; J trimming: 3 bases; junction bases outside the gene matches: 7. The CDR3 has 15 residues.

J is TRBJ2-7 and V is TRBV19; 7 positions agree with TRBD2. Sequencing was carried out using peripheral blood. This receptor was identified in a woman aged 25 to 45 with COVID-19, enrolled during active disease. Written as DNA, the CDR3 is TGTGCCAGTAGTATACGAGCGGGAAGGGTCTACGAGCAGTACTTC. Amino acid sequence: CASSIRAGRVYEQYF. Looking up the rest from reference TRBV19 and TRBJ2-7 gives the full variable domain: DGGITQSPKYLFRKEGQNVTLSCEQNLNHDAMYWYRQDPGQGLRLIYYSQIVNDFQKGDIAEGYSVSREKKESFPLTVTSAQKNPTAFYLCASSIRAGRVYEQYFGPGTRLTVT.